Each of the 11 T cell receptor beta chains below was sequenced from the same sample in a study of shared clonotypes between healthy human individuals. Sequenced by immunoSEQ multiplex PCR; TCRdb stores in-frame clones only, minus some. The repertoire has under 1,900,000 clones, less than 99% of them found once; the top ten carry about 0.35%. Material: naive CD4+ T cells sorted from blood. Subset here: CD45RA+ positively selected. These receptors originate from a man aged 30-40 years in good health.

This clone came up once. The chain recombines TRBV29-1 with TRBJ2-7; a weak D match, TRBD2 (5 bases). The V gene lost 7 bases and the J gene lost 5 bases, with 12 bases spanning the gap. Germline V gives CDR1 SQVTM, CDR2 ANQGSEA. This CDR3 has 11 residues. The CDR3 DNA is TGCAGCGCGGGAATCGGAGACGAGCAGTACTTC. Encoded protein: CSAGIGDEQYF.

J is TRBJ1-2 and V is TRBV9; D not resolved. The V gene lost 3 bases and the J gene lost 1 base, with 10 bases spanning the gap. The CDR3 is made up of 14 amino acids. Germline CDR1 and CDR2: SGDLS and YYNGEE. CDR3 residues: CASSASGFNYGYTF. The CDR3 nucleotides are TGTGCCAGCAGCGCAAGCGGTTTTAACTATGGCTACACCTTC. Looking up the rest from reference TRBV9 and TRBJ1-2 gives the full variable domain: DSGVTQTPKHLITATGQRVTLRCSPRSGDLSVYWYQQSLDQGLQFLIQYYNGEERAKGNILERFSAQQFPDLHSELNLSSLELGDSALYFCASSASGFNYGYTFGSGTRLTVV.

Worth noting for this clone: This sample includes further DNA sequences coding for the same CDR3. V usage is TRBV29-1 and J usage is TRBJ1-2; no firm D call. In germline, CDR1 is SQVTM, CDR2 ANQGSEA. Trimming left V 4 bases short and J 2 bases short, with 2 bases between. The CDR3 is made up of 10 amino acids. The CDR3 reads CSVANYGYTF. CDR3 in DNA: TGCAGCGTTGCCAACTATGGCTACACCTTC. The complete variable domain, with remaining parts taken from reference TRBV29-1 and TRBJ1-2, reads SAVISQKPSRDICQRGTSLTIQCQVDSQVTMMFWYRQQPGQSLTLIATANQGSEATYESGFVIDKFPISRPNLTFSTLTVSNMSPEDSSIYLCSVANYGYTFGSGTRLTVV.

With regard to this clone: The same CDR3 can be traced to other DNA sequences in this sample. The chain uses TRBV18 and TRBJ1-1, with D unclear. This CDR3 has 13 amino acids. Between the trimmed V and J ends, which lost 3 bases and 0 bases, there was a span of 5 bases. Germline lookup yields CDR1 KGHSH and CDR2 LQKENI. The CDR3 loop is CASSPSLNTEAFF. DNA of the CDR3: TGTGCCAGCTCACCCTCATTGAACACTGAAGCTTTCTTT.

This chain uses TRBV2 with TRBJ2-1, with D perhaps given as TRBD1 or TRBD2 (5 bases each). Trimming took 10 bases from V and 4 from J, leaving 17 bases between them. CDR3 length: 14 residues. Germline V gives CDR1 SNHLY, CDR2 FYNNEI. CDR3 coding DNA: TGTGCCACCCGGGGCGGGCCCGGTTACAATGAGCAGTTCTTC. Protein sequence: CATRGGPGYNEQFF.

The chain couples TRBV10-1 to TRBJ1-2; unclear D gene. Trimming left V 2 bases short and J 2 bases short, with 6 bases between. The CDR3 loop spans 13 amino acids. Germline CDR1 WNHNN, CDR2 SYGVQD (reference sequence). CDR3 residues: CASSERLNYGYTF. The CDR3 DNA reads as TGCGCCAGCAGTGAGAGGCTGAACTATGGCTACACCTTC.

This chain uses TRBV2 with TRBJ1-1; a possible D gene is TRBD1 (6 bases). CDR3 size: 15 residues. Germline lookup yields CDR1 SNHLY and CDR2 FYNNEI. V lost 7 bases, J lost 0 bases, and 15 bases lay in between. CDR3 DNA sequence: TGTGCCAGCACCTTAAGGGACACCTTGAACACTGAAGCTTTCTTT. Translating it yields CASTLRDTLNTEAFF.

The chain carries TRBV18 and TRBJ1-5; possibly TRBD1 for D (5 bases). CDR1 KGHSH and CDR2 LQKENI come from the germline V gene. The V and J ends lost 2 bases and 3 bases respectively, with 11 bases between them. The CDR3 spans 15 residues. Here the CDR3 reads CASSPYGQLNQPQHF. CDR3 DNA: TGTGCCAGCTCACCATACGGACAACTCAATCAGCCCCAGCATTTT.

The V gene is TRBV5-6, the J gene TRBJ1-2; 7 bases fit TRBD1. Germline assignment: CDR1 SGHDT and CDR2 YYEEEE. With V trimmed by 4 bases and J by 1 base, 10 bases remained unmatched. This CDR3 is built from 16 residues. As DNA, the CDR3 is TGTGCCAGCAGCACACCTACAGGGGCCCATAACTATGGCTACACCTTC. It encodes CASSTPTGAHNYGYTF.

Details on this clone: The identical CDR3 is also encoded by other nucleotide sequences in the sample. This sequence joins TRBV2 and TRBJ2-1; unclear D gene. The germline V and J ends were trimmed by 3 bases and 4 bases, with 4 bases remaining between them. CDR3 size: 12 residues. Looked up from germline, CDR1 is SNHLY and CDR2 is FYNNEI. The CDR3 DNA reads TGTGCCAGCAGTGAGGGTTACAATGAGCAGTTCTTC. It is translated as CASSEGYNEQFF.

The gene calls are TRBV5-1 and TRBJ2-6; TRBD1 matches at 10 bases. V trimming: 4 bases; J trimming: 2 bases; junction bases outside the gene matches: 9. CDR1 and CDR2 from the germline V gene are SGHRS and YFSETQ. CDR3 length: 18 amino acids. In DNA, the CDR3 is TGCGCCAGCAGCGCGTCCACGGGACAGGGGCCTGGGGCCAACGTCCTGACTTTC. Translated, it gives CASSASTGQGPGANVLTF.